The clone carrying this T cell receptor (beta chain) showed up many times. V was clipped by 2 bases and J by 2 bases; unmatched bases: 8. The germline gives CDR1 MNHNS, CDR2 SASEGT. This CDR3 has 17 residues. These data originate in a study of T cells in Graves' hyperthyroidism and ophthalmopathy. TCR beta CDR3 regions were amplified from RNA transcripts. The HTBI set primed first-round TCR CDR3 RT-PCR. TCRdb independently ran MiXCR on the multiplex PCR reads; one entry per CDR3 protein. The sample includes about 480,000 distinct CDR3 sequences, approximately 15% of them seen just once. The specimen was blood. This sequence originates from a woman between 18 and 30 years old with Graves' hyperthyroidism. This sequence joins TRBV6-1 and TRBJ2-1, with 8 nucleotides matching TRBD2. CDR3 region: CASSEYFRLATYNEQFF. CDR3 DNA: TGTGCCAGCAGTGAATATTTTCGACTAGCGACCTACAATGAGCAGTTCTTC.